This is a list of T cell receptor beta chains from one sample in a study of T cell responses to AZD1222 COVID-19 vaccine. Produced via immunoSEQ multiplex PCR; TCRdb's table is partial and in-frame only. The data hold around 95,000 clones, with roughly 91% observed a single time. The input for sequencing was peripheral blood, taken on day 0 of AZD1222 vaccination. Receptors were obtained from an adult in good health. Each CDR3 is given without its conserved first and last residue. The D gene is left open where the match is weak.

ASSPTSGRANEQF | TRBV7-8 | TRBD2 | TRBJ2-1
ASNLMAGGRIGELF | TRBV28 | TRBD1 | TRBJ2-2
AWTPSPILYGYT | TRBV30 | - | TRBJ1-2
ASSRAGGRETQY | TRBV6-5 | - | TRBJ2-5
ASSLEGAQPQH | TRBV5-1 | - | TRBJ1-5
ASSFSPGQGPQETQY | TRBV28 | - | TRBJ2-5
AISEGNTIY | TRBV10-3 | - | TRBJ1-3
ASSKGRENTEAF | TRBV27 | - | TRBJ1-1
SVAELSGEQY | TRBV29-1 | - | TRBJ2-7
ASNTGIGTGDGYT | TRBV7-2 | TRBD1 | TRBJ1-2
SVEKQGGSGYT | TRBV29-1 | - | TRBJ1-2
ASSTRRSNQPQH | TRBV21-1 | - | TRBJ1-5
ASSLGGGRN | TRBV12-3/TRBV12-4 | - | TRBJ1-2
AISVAGGGTDTQY | TRBV10-3 | TRBD2 | TRBJ2-3
ASSIAPGAYEQY | TRBV19 | - | TRBJ2-7
ASSSETGNYGYT | TRBV6-5 | TRBD1 | TRBJ1-2
ASTPGDSYNEQF | TRBV6-6 | - | TRBJ2-1
ASSLGLAGPGFQF | TRBV5-1 | TRBD2 | TRBJ2-1
ASSVGDTQY | TRBV10-1 | - | TRBJ2-3
ASSHSGAGTEAF | TRBV3-1/TRBV3-2 | - | TRBJ1-1
ASSQGPLSSGNTIY | TRBV3-1/TRBV3-2 | - | TRBJ1-3
ASSARDRINTIY | TRBV9 | TRBD1 | TRBJ1-3
SARTGGGYT | TRBV20-1 | TRBD1 | TRBJ1-2
ASSRDSGRSPLH | TRBV28 | TRBD1 | TRBJ1-6
ASRGTSGSYNEQF | TRBV10-2 | TRBD2 | TRBJ2-1